The rows below give T cell receptor beta chains drawn from one sample of a study of blood T cell repertoires in COVID-19. Libraries were prepared by immunoSEQ multiplex PCR; TCRdb keeps only in-frame clonotypes and omits some of them. The table includes around 250,000 clones, 86% detected once. Sequencing was done on a sample of peripheral blood. The receptors come from a woman aged 60 to 75 who had recovered from COVID-19. Both conserved end residues are part of each CDR3. The D gene is left open where the match is weak. Clone size is given for some rows only: seen once, a few or many times, or a class if the clone is expanded.

D gene: NA
V gene: TRBV27
clone size: few
J gene: TRBJ1-2
CDR3 DNA: TGTGCCAGCAGTTTCGGGGGACGGAACGATGGCTACACCTTC
CDR3 protein: CASSFGGRNDGYTF

D gene: TRBD1
V gene: TRBV19
clone size: NA
J gene: TRBJ2-3
CDR3 DNA: TGTGCCAGTAGTACCTTAACAGGGGGCGCGGTATACACAGATACGCAGTATTTT
CDR3 protein: CASSTLTGGAVYTDTQYF

D gene: TRBD1
V gene: TRBV7-2
clone size: NA
J gene: TRBJ2-1
CDR3 DNA: TGTGCCAGCAGTCAACAGGGGACCGGTGAGCAGTTCTTC
CDR3 protein: CASSQQGTGEQFF

D gene: NA
V gene: TRBV15
clone size: NA
J gene: TRBJ1-1
CDR3 DNA: TGTGCCACCAGCAGAGATGCCCCACGGAGGGGTACTGAAGCTTTCTTT
CDR3 protein: CATSRDAPRRGTEAFF

D gene: TRBD2
V gene: TRBV18
clone size: NA
J gene: TRBJ2-5
CDR3 DNA: TGTGCCAGCTCACCACTAGCGGGAAGAAACCAAGAGACCCAGTACTTC
CDR3 protein: CASSPLAGRNQETQYF

D gene: NA
V gene: TRBV6-5
clone size: NA
J gene: TRBJ2-1
CDR3 DNA: TGTGCCAGCAAGGCAGGCTCCTACAATGAGCAGTTCTTC
CDR3 protein: CASKAGSYNEQFF

D gene: NA
V gene: TRBV10-3
clone size: NA
J gene: TRBJ2-7
CDR3 DNA: TGTGCCATCAGCCCAAGCTCCGGGGGGCCGGGAGAGCAGTACTTC
CDR3 protein: CAISPSSGGPGEQYF

D gene: NA
V gene: TRBV9
clone size: NA
J gene: TRBJ1-6
CDR3 DNA: TGTGCCAGCAGCAGAAGTCAGGGGTATAATTCACCCCTCCACTTT
CDR3 protein: CASSRSQGYNSPLHF

D gene: TRBD1
V gene: TRBV28
clone size: NA
J gene: TRBJ2-1
CDR3 DNA: TGTGCCAGCAGGGGAGGACAGGGAACCTACAATGAGCAGTTCTTC
CDR3 protein: CASRGGQGTYNEQFF

D gene: TRBD1
V gene: TRBV7-2
clone size: once
J gene: TRBJ2-7
CDR3 DNA: TGTGCCAGCAGCTCGAGGGGACAGGGGACAATCTCCTACGAGCAGTACTTC
CDR3 protein: CASSSRGQGTISYEQYF

D gene: NA
V gene: TRBV9
clone size: few
J gene: TRBJ1-1
CDR3 DNA: TGTGCCAGCAGCGTAGCCGGGGCTGAAGCTTTCTTT
CDR3 protein: CASSVAGAEAFF

D gene: NA
V gene: TRBV14
clone size: NA
J gene: TRBJ1-4
CDR3 DNA: TGTGCCAGCAGCCAAGAGGTCACAGGGAAGTTGAGGAAACTGTTTTTT
CDR3 protein: CASSQEVTGKLRKLFF

D gene: TRBD1
V gene: TRBV19
clone size: NA
J gene: TRBJ2-7
CDR3 DNA: TGTGCCAGTAGTATTTTCCTTGCAGGACAGGGGGCTTCCTACGAGCAGTACTTC
CDR3 protein: CASSIFLAGQGASYEQYF

D gene: TRBD2
V gene: TRBV19
clone size: NA
J gene: TRBJ2-7
CDR3 DNA: TGTGCCAGTAGAGCCGGGACTAGCCTCGGCGAGCAGTACTTC
CDR3 protein: CASRAGTSLGEQYF

D gene: TRBD2
V gene: TRBV7-3
clone size: once
J gene: TRBJ2-3
CDR3 DNA: TGTGCCAGCAGCTCCCCTAGCGGGGGCCTCACAGATACGCAGTATTTT
CDR3 protein: CASSSPSGGLTDTQYF

D gene: TRBD1
V gene: TRBV7-9
clone size: NA
J gene: TRBJ1-2
CDR3 DNA: TGTGCCAGCAGCGCCGACAGGGCGGCCCGGCGGCACTATGGCTACACCTTC
CDR3 protein: CASSADRAARRHYGYTF

D gene: TRBD1
V gene: TRBV7-8
clone size: NA
J gene: TRBJ1-6
CDR3 DNA: TGTGCCAGCAGCAAAAGGGGGCGATACATCGGTTCCTATTCACCCCTCCACTTT
CDR3 protein: CASSKRGRYIGSYSPLHF

D gene: NA
V gene: TRBV4-2
clone size: NA
J gene: TRBJ1-3
CDR3 DNA: TGTGCCAGCAGCCAAGAGAATGCTAACTCTGGAAACACCATATATTTT
CDR3 protein: CASSQENANSGNTIYF

D gene: NA
V gene: TRBV19
clone size: once
J gene: TRBJ2-6
CDR3 DNA: TGTGCCAGTAGTATTGGAGTTTTCTCTGGGGCCAACGTCCTGACTTTC
CDR3 protein: CASSIGVFSGANVLTF

D gene: NA
V gene: TRBV10-3
clone size: many
J gene: TRBJ1-1
CDR3 DNA: TGTGCCATCACATCGGGGGGGGTTACTGAAGCTTTCTTT
CDR3 protein: CAITSGGVTEAFF

D gene: TRBD2
V gene: TRBV7-2
clone size: few
J gene: TRBJ2-1
CDR3 DNA: TGTGCCAGCAGCTTATACGCGGGGGGGGACAATGAGCAGTTCTTC
CDR3 protein: CASSLYAGGDNEQFF

D gene: TRBD1
V gene: TRBV5-4
clone size: NA
J gene: TRBJ1-1
CDR3 DNA: TGTGCCAGCAGCTCCCAGACAGGGGCGGACACTGAAGCTTTCTTT
CDR3 protein: CASSSQTGADTEAFF

D gene: TRBD1
V gene: TRBV28
clone size: NA
J gene: TRBJ1-2
CDR3 DNA: TGTGTCACCTTCCTGGACAGGGGGCCTAACTATGGCTACACCTTC
CDR3 protein: CVTFLDRGPNYGYTF

D gene: NA
V gene: TRBV25-1
clone size: NA
J gene: TRBJ2-1
CDR3 DNA: TGTGCCAGCAGTGAGTTAGCGGACAATGAGCAGTTCTTC
CDR3 protein: CASSELADNEQFF

D gene: TRBD1
V gene: TRBV4-1
clone size: NA
J gene: TRBJ1-1
CDR3 DNA: TGCGCCAGCAACAGGACAGGGGGCTCAGGCACTGAAGCTTTCTTT
CDR3 protein: CASNRTGGSGTEAFF

D gene: NA
V gene: TRBV4-3
clone size: NA
J gene: TRBJ1-1
CDR3 DNA: TGCGCCAGCAGATCTCACTGGAACACTGAAGCTTTCTTT
CDR3 protein: CASRSHWNTEAFF

D gene: TRBD1
V gene: TRBV10-3
clone size: NA
J gene: TRBJ2-6
CDR3 DNA: TGTGCCATCAGTGGACAGGGGGCTCCCCTATCTGGGGCCAACGTCCTGACTTTC
CDR3 protein: CAISGQGAPLSGANVLTF

D gene: TRBD1
V gene: TRBV27
clone size: NA
J gene: TRBJ1-6
CDR3 DNA: TGTGCCAGCAGGGACAGGGAAAACCCTCTATATAATTCACCCCTCCACTTT
CDR3 protein: CASRDRENPLYNSPLHF

D gene: NA
V gene: TRBV5-1
clone size: NA
J gene: TRBJ1-1
CDR3 DNA: TGCGCCAGCAGCTTGACAGGGTTAGCTGAAGCTTTCTTT
CDR3 protein: CASSLTGLAEAFF

D gene: NA
V gene: TRBV18
clone size: few
J gene: TRBJ1-1
CDR3 DNA: TGTGCCAGCTCACCGGACAGCATGAACACTGAAGCTTTCTTT
CDR3 protein: CASSPDSMNTEAFF

D gene: NA
V gene: TRBV27
clone size: NA
J gene: TRBJ1-1
CDR3 DNA: TGTGCCAGCAGTCGCCGGACAGAACTGAGGGGTATGAACACTGAAGCTTTCTTT
CDR3 protein: CASSRRTELRGMNTEAFF

D gene: TRBD1
V gene: TRBV18
clone size: NA
J gene: TRBJ1-4
CDR3 DNA: TGTGCCAGCTCACCCCTGGGACAGGGATATGAAAAACTGTTTTTT
CDR3 protein: CASSPLGQGYEKLFF

D gene: NA
V gene: TRBV5-1
clone size: NA
J gene: TRBJ1-2
CDR3 DNA: TGCGCCAGCAGCTTGGCCACAGGGTCAGCTGGCTACACCTTC
CDR3 protein: CASSLATGSAGYTF

D gene: NA
V gene: TRBV9
clone size: NA
J gene: TRBJ2-1
CDR3 DNA: TGTGCCAGCAGCCCCCGGGGGTTCTCCTACAATGAGCAGTTCTTC
CDR3 protein: CASSPRGFSYNEQFF

D gene: NA
V gene: TRBV9
clone size: NA
J gene: TRBJ1-6
CDR3 DNA: TGTGCCAGCAGCGTAGGGGTAGGAGCACCCCTCCACTTT
CDR3 protein: CASSVGVGAPLHF

D gene: NA
V gene: TRBV14
clone size: NA
J gene: TRBJ2-5
CDR3 DNA: TGTGCCAGCAGCCTAGGAGGGGCCTCCGAGACCCAGTACTTC
CDR3 protein: CASSLGGASETQYF

D gene: NA
V gene: TRBV6-5
clone size: NA
J gene: TRBJ2-7
CDR3 DNA: TGTGCCAGCAGTTACCAGGTACACTCCTACGAGCAGTACTTC
CDR3 protein: CASSYQVHSYEQYF

D gene: NA
V gene: TRBV15
clone size: NA
J gene: TRBJ1-3
CDR3 DNA: TGTGCCACCAGCAGGGGGACTAACAGGTTAAGGGACACCATATATTTT
CDR3 protein: CATSRGTNRLRDTIYF

D gene: TRBD1
V gene: TRBV11-2
clone size: NA
J gene: TRBJ2-1
CDR3 DNA: TGTGCCAGCAGCATACCGGTTGACAGGGCTGGCTACAATGAGCAGTTCTTC
CDR3 protein: CASSIPVDRAGYNEQFF

D gene: TRBD1
V gene: TRBV28
clone size: few
J gene: TRBJ1-5
CDR3 DNA: TGTGCCAGCAACCCGAGACAGGGTAGGGGCAATCAGCCCCAGCATTTT
CDR3 protein: CASNPRQGRGNQPQHF

D gene: TRBD1
V gene: TRBV11-1
clone size: once
J gene: TRBJ2-2
CDR3 DNA: TGTATATGCCGGGACAGGCTTGCCGGGGAGCTGTTTTTT
CDR3 protein: CICRDRLAGELFF

D gene: NA
V gene: TRBV19
clone size: few
J gene: TRBJ1-5
CDR3 DNA: TGTGCCAGTACCCTGGGGGGAACTCTTTGGGCGAGCAATCAGCCCCAGCATTTT
CDR3 protein: CASTLGGTLWASNQPQHF